The clone carrying this TCR beta chain turned up a few times. The CDR3 sequence is 14 residues long. V lost 3 bases and J lost 3, with 11 bases in between. Germline CDR1 is MDHEN and CDR2 is SYDVKM. The sample comes from a study of blood T cell repertoires in COVID-19. Study-level background: The study drew acute and convalescent COVID-19 samples from the United States, Italy and Spain. PBMCs, B-cell-depleted T cells, or T cells provided the cDNA or gDNA that made up the material.

In the source study's methods: Estimation of nucleated cell counts relied on the amplification of reference gene primers. Assay: immunoSEQ multiplex PCR; the TCRdb copy retains only in-frame clones and omits some. V, J and clone size reflect that table, while D and trimming were determined from the DNA. The repertoire includes just over 150,000 clones, approximately 91% of them detected once, and under 2.5% sits in the top ten. Source material: peripheral blood. This clonotype originated in a woman aged 70-85 years with acute or convalescent COVID-19. The chain recombines TRBV28 with TRBJ1-1; tentative D call: TRBD1 (6 bases). The CDR3 DNA reads TGTGCCAGCAGTTTCCCGGACAGATACACTGAAGCTTTCTTT. Translation gives CASSFPDRYTEAFF.